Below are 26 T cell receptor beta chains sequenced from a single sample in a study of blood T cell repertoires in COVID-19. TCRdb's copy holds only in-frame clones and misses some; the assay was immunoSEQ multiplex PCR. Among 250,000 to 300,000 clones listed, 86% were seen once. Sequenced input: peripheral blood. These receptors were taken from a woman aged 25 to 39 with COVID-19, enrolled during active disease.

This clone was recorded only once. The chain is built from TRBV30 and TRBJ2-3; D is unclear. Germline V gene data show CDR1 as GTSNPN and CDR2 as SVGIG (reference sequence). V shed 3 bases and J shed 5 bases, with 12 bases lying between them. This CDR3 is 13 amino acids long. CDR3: CAWRDSPGDTQYF. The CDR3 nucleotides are TGTGCCTGGAGAGACTCCCCGGGAGATACGCAGTATTTT.

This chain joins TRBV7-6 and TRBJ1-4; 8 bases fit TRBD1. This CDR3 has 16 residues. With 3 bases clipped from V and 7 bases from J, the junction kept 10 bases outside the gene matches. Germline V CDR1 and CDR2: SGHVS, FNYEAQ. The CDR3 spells CASSFDPAGGSEKLFF. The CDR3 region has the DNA TGTGCCAGCAGCTTCGACCCGGCAGGGGGCAGTGAAAAACTGTTTTTT.

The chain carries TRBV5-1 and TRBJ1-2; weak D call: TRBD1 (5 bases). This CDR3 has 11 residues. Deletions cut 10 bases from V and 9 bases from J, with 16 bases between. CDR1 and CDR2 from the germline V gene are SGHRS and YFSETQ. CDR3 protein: CAGRTNMSYTF. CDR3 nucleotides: TGCGCCGGCCGGACAAACATGAGCTACACCTTC.

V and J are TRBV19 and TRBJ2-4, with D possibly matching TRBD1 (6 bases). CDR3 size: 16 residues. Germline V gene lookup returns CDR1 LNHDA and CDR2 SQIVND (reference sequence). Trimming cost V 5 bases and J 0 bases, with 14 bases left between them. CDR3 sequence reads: CASSPGRQAAKNIQYF. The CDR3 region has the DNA TGTGCCAGTAGTCCCGGACGACAGGCAGCCAAAAACATTCAGTACTTC.

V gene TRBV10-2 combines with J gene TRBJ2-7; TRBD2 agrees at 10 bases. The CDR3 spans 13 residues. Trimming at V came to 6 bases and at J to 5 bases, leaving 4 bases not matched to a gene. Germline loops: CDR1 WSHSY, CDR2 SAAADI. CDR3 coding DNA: TGCGCCAGCAGCGGCCTAGCGGGGGACGAGCAGTACTTC. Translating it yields CASSGLAGDEQYF.

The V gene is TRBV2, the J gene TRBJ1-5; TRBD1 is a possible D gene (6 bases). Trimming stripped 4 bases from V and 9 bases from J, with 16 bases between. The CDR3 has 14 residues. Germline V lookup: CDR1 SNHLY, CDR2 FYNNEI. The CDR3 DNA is TGTGCCAGCAGTGTTGGGGGCGGCTGGGGGCCCCAGCATTTT. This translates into CASSVGGGWGPQHF.

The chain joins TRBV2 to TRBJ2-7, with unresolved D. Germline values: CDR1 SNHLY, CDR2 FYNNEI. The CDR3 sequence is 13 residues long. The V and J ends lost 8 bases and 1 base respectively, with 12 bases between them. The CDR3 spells CASCRGLSYEQYF. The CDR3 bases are TGTGCCAGCTGTCGAGGCCTTTCCTACGAGCAGTACTTC.

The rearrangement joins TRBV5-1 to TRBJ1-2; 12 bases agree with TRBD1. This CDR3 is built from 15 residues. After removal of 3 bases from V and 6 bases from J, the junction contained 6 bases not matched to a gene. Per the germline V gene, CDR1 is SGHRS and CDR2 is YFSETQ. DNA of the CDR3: TGCGCCAGCAGCTCCACCGGGACAGGGGGCAATGGCTACACCTTC. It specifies CASSSTGTGGNGYTF.

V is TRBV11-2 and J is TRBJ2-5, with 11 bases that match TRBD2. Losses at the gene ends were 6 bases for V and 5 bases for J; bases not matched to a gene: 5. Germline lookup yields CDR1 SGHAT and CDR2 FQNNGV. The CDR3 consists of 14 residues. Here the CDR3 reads CASSIAGGLETQYF. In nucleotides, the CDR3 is TGTGCCAGCAGTATAGCGGGGGGGCTTGAGACCCAGTACTTC.

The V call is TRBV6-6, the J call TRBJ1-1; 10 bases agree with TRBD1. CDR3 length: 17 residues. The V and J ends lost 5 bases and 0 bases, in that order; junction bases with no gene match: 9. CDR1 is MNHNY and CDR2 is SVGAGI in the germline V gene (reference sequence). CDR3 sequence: CASSRWDRGDLNTEAFF. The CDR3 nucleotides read TGTGCCAGCAGTCGCTGGGACAGGGGCGATTTGAACACTGAAGCTTTCTTT.

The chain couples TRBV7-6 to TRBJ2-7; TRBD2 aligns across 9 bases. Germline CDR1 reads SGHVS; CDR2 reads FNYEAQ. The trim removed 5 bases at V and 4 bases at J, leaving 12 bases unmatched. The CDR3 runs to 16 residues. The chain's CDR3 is CASSPEPAGGSYEQYF. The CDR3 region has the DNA TGTGCCAGCAGCCCCGAGCCAGCGGGGGGATCGTACGAGCAGTACTTC. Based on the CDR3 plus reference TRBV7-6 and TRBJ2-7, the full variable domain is GAGVSQSPRYKVTKRGQDVALRCDPISGHVSLYWYRQALGQGPEFLTYFNYEAQQDKSGLPNDRFSAERPEGSISTLTIQRTEQRDSAMYRCASSPEPAGGSYEQYFGPGTRLTVT.

CDR3 amino acids: CASRNSGAGELFF. The CDR3 bases are TGTGCCAGCAGAAATAGCGGGGCCGGGGAGCTGTTTTTT. The rearrangement links TRBV27 to TRBJ2-2; 8 positions match TRBD2. The CDR3 length is 13 residues. V dropped 6 bases and J dropped 6; count of bases not matched to a gene: 3. The germline V gene has CDR1 MNHEY and CDR2 SMNVEV (reference sequence).

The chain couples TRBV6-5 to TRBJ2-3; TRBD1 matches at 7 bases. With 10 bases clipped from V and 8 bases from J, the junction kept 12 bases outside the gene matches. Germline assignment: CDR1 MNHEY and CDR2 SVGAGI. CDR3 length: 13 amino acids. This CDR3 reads CATDDRAGGTQYF. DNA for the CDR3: TGTGCCACCGACGACAGGGCTGGAGGTACGCAGTATTTT.

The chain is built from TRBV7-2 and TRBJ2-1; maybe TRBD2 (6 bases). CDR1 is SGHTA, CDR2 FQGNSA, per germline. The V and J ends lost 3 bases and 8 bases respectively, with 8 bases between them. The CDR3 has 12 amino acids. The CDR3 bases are TGTGCCAGCAGCTTTTGGAGGGATGAGCAGTTCTTC. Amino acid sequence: CASSFWRDEQFF.

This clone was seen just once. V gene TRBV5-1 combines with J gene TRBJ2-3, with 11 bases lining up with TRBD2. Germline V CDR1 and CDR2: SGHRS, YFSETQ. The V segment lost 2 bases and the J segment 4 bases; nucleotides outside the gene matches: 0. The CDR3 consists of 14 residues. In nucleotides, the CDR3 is TGCGCCAGCAGCTTTAGCGGGGGGGCAGATACGCAGTATTTT. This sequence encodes CASSFSGGADTQYF.

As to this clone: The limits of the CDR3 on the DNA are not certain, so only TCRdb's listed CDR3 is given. The CDR3 sequence is CASSLGFGPGLAGDTQYF. This chain uses TRBV5-4 with TRBJ2-3; the table assigns TRBD2, which was not confirmed against the DNA. Both ends counted, the CDR3 spans 18 residues. Per the germline V gene, CDR1 is SGHNT and CDR2 is YYREEE (reference sequence).

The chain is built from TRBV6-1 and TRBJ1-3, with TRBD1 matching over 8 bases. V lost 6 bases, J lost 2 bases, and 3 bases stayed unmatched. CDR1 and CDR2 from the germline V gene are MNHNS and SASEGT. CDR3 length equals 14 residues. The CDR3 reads CASSTDRAGNTIYF. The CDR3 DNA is TGTGCCAGCAGCACGGACAGGGCTGGAAACACCATATATTTT.

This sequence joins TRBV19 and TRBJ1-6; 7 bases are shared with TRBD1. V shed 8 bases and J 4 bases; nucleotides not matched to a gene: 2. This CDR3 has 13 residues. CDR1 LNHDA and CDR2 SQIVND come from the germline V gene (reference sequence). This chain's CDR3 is CASGGQYNSPLHF. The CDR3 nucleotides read TGTGCCAGTGGGGGACAGTATAATTCACCCCTCCACTTT.

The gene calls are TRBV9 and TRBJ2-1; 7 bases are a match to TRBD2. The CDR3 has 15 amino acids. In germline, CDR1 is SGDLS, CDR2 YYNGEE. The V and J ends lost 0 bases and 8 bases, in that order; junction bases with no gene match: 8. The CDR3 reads CASSVGTRTMDEQFF. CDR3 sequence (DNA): TGTGCCAGCAGCGTAGGGACTAGGACGATGGATGAGCAGTTCTTC.

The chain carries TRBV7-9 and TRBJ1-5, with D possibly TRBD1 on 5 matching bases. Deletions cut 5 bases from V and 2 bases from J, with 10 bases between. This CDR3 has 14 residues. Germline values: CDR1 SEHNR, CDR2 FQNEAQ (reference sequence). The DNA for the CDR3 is TGTGCCAGCAGCCTCCAAGGGGGCAATCAGCCCCAGCATTTT. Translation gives CASSLQGGNQPQHF.

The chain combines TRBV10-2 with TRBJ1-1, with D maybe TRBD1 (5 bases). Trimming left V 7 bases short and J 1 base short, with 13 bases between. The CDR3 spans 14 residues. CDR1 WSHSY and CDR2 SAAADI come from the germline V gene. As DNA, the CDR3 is TGCGCCAGCATTGGGGCAGGGCAGAACACTGAAGCTTTCTTT. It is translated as CASIGAGQNTEAFF.

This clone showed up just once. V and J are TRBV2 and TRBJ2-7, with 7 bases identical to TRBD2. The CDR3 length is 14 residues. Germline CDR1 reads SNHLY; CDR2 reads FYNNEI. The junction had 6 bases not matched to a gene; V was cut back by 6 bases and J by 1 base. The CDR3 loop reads CASSGEGLSYEQYF. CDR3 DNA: TGTGCCAGCAGCGGGGAGGGACTATCCTACGAGCAGTACTTC.

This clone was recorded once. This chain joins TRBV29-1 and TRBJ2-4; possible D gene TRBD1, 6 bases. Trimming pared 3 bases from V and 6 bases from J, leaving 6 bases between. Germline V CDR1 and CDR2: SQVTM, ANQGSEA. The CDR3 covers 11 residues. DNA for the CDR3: TGCAGCGTTGACAGGGGAAACATTCAGTACTTC. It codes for CSVDRGNIQYF.

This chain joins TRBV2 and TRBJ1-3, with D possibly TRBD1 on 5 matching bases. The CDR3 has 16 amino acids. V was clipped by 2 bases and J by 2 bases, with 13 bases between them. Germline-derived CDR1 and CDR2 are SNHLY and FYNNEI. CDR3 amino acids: CASSESRVSTGNTIYF. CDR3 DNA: TGTGCCAGCAGTGAAAGCAGGGTTTCGACTGGAAACACCATATATTTT.

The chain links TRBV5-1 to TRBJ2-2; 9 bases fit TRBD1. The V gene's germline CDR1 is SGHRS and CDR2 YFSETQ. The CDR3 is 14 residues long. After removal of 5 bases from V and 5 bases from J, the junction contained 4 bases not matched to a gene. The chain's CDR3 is CASSGDRVTGELFF. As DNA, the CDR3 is TGCGCCAGCAGTGGGGACAGGGTTACCGGGGAGCTGTTTTTT.

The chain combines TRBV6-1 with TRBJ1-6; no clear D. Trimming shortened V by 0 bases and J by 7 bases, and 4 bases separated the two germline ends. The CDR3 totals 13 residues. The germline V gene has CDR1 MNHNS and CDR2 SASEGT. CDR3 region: CASSEARNSPLHF. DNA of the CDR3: TGTGCCAGCAGTGAAGCTAGAAATTCACCCCTCCACTTT.